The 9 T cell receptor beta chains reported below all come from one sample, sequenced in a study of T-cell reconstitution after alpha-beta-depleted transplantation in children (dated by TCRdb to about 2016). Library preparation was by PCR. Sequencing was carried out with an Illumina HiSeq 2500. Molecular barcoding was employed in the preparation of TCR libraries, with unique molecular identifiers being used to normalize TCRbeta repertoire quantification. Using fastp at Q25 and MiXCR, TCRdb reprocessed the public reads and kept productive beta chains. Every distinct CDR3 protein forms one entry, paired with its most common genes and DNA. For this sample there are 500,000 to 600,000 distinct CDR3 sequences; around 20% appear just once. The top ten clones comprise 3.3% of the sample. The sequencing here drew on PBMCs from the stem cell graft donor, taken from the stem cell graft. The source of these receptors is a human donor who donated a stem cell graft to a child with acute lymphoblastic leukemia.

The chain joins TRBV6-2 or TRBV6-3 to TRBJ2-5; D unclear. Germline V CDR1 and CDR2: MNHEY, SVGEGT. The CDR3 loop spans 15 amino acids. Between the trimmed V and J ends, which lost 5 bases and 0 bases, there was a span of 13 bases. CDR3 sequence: CASSPPNSNQETQYF. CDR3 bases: TGTGCCAGCAGTCCCCCGAACAGCAACCAAGAGACCCAGTACTTC.

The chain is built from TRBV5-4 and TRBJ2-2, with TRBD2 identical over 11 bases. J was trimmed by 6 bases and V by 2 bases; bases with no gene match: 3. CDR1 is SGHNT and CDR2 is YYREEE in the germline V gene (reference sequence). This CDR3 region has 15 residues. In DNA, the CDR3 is TGTGCCAGCAGCTTTAGACTAGCGGGACCCGGGGAGCTGTTTTTT. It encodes CASSFRLAGPGELFF.

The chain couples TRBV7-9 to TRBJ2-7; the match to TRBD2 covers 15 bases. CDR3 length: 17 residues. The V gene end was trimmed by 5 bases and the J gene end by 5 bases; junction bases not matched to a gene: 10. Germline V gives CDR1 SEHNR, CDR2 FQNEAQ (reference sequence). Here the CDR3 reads CASSHPGTSGRRNEQYF. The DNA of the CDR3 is TGTGCCAGCAGCCATCCCGGGACTAGCGGGAGGAGGAACGAGCAGTACTTC. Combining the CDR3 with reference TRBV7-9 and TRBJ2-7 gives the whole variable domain DTGVSQNPRHKITKRGQNVTFRCDPISEHNRLYWYRQTLGQGPEFLTYFQNEAQLEKSRLLSDRFSAERPKGSFSTLEIQRTEQGDSAMYLCASSHPGTSGRRNEQYFGPGTRLTVT.

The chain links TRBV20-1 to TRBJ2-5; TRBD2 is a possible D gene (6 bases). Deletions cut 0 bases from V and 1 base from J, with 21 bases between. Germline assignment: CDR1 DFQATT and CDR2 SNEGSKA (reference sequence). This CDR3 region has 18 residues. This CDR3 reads CSARDRSKAGRVQETQYF. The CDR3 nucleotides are TGCAGTGCTAGAGATCGGAGTAAAGCGGGTCGGGTCCAAGAGACCCAGTACTTC.

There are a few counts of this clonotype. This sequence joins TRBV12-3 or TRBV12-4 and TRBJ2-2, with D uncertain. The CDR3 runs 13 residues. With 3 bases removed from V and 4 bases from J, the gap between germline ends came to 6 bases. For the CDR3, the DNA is TGTGCCAGCAGTTTCAAGCTCACCGGGGAGCTGTTTTTT. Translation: CASSFKLTGELFF.

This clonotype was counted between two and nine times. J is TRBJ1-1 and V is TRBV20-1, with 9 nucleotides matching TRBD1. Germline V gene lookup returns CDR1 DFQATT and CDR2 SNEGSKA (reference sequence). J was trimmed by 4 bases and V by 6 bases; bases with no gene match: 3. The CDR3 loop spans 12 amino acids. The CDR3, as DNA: TGCAGTGCCGACAGGGGGGTCACTGAAGCTTTCTTT. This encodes CSADRGVTEAFF.

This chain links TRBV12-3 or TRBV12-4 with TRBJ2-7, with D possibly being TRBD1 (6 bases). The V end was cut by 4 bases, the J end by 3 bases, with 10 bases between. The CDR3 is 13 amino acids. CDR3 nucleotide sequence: TGTGCCAGCAGTTGGACAGATCTCTACGAGCAGTACTTC. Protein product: CASSWTDLYEQYF.

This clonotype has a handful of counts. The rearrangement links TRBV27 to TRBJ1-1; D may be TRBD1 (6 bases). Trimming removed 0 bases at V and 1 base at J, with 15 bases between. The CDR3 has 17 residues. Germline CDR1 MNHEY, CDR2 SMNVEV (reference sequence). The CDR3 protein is CASSLSWTVWGNTEAFF. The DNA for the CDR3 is TGTGCCAGCAGTTTATCCTGGACAGTTTGGGGGAACACTGAAGCTTTCTTT.

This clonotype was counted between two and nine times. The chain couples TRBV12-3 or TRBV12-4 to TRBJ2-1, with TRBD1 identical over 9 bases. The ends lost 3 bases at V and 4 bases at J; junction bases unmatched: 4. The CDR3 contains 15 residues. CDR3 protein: CASSLRQGVYNEQFF. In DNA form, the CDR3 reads TGTGCCAGCAGTTTGCGACAGGGGGTTTACAATGAGCAGTTCTTC.